This T cell receptor (beta chain) stems from a study of spatial heterogeneity in lung cancer. Study overall: The donors comprised about 69 untreated early-stage non-small cell lung cancer patients. Each time, sequencing found more beta-chain sequences than alpha-chain sequences. The study observed each unique TCR and UMI combination more than ten times on average in raw reads.

In the case of this clonotype: A much larger clone differs from this one at a single base, so this may be a read error.

TCR cDNA molecules were tagged individually, and each one carried a unique molecular identifier. TCRdb re-analysed the 5' RACE reads in MiXCR, keeping a single row per CDR3 protein. The table shows 30,000 to 40,000 distinct CDR3 sequences, with about 7.6% occurring only once. CDR1 is SGDLS, CDR2 YYNGEE, per germline. CDR3 length: 12 amino acids. Time point noted: blood at routine non-recurrence follow-up after resection. Sample: PBMCs, taken at follow-up. The clonotype comes from a male donor with early-stage non-small cell lung cancer. The rearrangement links TRBV9 to TRBJ2-3; D not certain. This chain's CDR3 is CASSVLTDTRYF. DNA of the CDR3: TGTGCCAGCAGCGTCCTCACAGATACGCGGTATTTT.